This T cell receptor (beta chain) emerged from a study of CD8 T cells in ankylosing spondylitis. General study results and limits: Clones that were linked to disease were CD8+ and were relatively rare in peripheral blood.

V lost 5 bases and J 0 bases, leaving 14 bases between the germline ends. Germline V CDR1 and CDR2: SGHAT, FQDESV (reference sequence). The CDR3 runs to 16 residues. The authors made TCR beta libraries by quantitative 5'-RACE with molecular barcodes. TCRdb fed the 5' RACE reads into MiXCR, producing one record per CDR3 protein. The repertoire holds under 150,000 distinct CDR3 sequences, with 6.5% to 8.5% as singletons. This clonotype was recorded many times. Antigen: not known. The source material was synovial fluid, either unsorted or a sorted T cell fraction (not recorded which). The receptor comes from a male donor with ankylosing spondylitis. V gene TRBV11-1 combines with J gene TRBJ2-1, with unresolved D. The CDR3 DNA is TGTGCCAGCAGCCCCTTGAAGGTGAGCTCCTACAATGAGCAGTTCTTC. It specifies CASSPLKVSSYNEQFF.